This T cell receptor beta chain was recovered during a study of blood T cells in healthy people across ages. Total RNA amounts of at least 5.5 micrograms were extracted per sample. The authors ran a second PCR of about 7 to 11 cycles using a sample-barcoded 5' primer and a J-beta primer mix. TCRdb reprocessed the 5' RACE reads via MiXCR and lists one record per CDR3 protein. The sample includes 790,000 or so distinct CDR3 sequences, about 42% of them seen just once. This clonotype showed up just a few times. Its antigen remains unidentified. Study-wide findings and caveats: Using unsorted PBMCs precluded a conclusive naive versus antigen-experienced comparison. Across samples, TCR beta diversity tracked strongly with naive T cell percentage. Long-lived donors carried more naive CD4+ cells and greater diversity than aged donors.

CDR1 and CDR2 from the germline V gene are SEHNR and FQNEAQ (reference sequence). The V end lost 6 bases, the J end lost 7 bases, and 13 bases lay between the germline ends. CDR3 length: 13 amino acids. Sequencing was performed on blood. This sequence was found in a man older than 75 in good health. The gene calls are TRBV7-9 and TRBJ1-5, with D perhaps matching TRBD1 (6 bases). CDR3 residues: CASSRGQLQPQHF. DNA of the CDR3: TGTGCCAGCAGTCGTGGACAGCTGCAGCCCCAGCATTTT.